Shown below are 2 T cell receptor beta chains from a single sample sequenced in a study of shared clonotypes between healthy human individuals (TCRdb year 2020). Library preparation employed the immunoSEQ multiplex PCR assay. Held by TCRdb, this immuneACCESS table contains in-frame sequences only and omits some clones. Under half of the omission traces to an unresolved V gene where checked; the cause of the rest is unknown. This sample holds 950,000 to 1,100,000 clones; approximately 72% were observed only once. The top ten clonotypes cover 1.4% to 1.5% of the sample. Sequencing used memory CD4+ T cells sorted from blood. The cell subset or site label here, explained by the study, means: CD45RA-negative fraction. Source of these receptors: a man between 18 and 29 years old in good health.

The chain has TRBV10-1 and TRBJ2-1; the match to TRBD2 covers 13 bases. The CDR3 consists of 20 residues. Trimming took 6 bases from V and 2 from J; bases not matched to a gene: 16. Germline assignment: CDR1 WNHNN and CDR2 SYGVQD (reference sequence). The CDR3 region has the DNA TGCGCCAGCAGCTTCGCCCCGGGACTAGCGGGAAGGAGCCCCTACAATGAGCAGTTCTTC. Translation: CASSFAPGLAGRSPYNEQFF.

This chain connects TRBV7-3 to TRBJ2-2, with 7 bases aligning to TRBD1. CDR3 length equals 15 residues. The germline gives CDR1 SGHTA, CDR2 FQGTGA. V lost 8 bases, J lost 0 bases, and 6 bases stayed unmatched. The CDR3 sequence: CASAKTGSNTGELFF. In nucleotides, the CDR3 is TGTGCCAGCGCCAAGACAGGGTCGAACACCGGGGAGCTGTTTTTT.